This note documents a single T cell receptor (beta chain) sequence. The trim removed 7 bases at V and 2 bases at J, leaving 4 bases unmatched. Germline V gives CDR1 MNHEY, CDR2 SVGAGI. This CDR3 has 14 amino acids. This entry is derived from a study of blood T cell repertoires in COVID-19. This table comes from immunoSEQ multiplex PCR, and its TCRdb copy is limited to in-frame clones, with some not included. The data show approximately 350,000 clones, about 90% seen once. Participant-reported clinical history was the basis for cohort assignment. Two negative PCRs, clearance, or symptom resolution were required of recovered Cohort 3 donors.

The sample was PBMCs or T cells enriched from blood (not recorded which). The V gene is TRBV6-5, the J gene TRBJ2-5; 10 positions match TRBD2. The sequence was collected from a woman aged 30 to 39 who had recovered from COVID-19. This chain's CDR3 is CASIAGGLQETQYF. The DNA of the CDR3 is TGTGCCAGCATAGCGGGGGGCCTTCAAGAGACCCAGTACTTC.